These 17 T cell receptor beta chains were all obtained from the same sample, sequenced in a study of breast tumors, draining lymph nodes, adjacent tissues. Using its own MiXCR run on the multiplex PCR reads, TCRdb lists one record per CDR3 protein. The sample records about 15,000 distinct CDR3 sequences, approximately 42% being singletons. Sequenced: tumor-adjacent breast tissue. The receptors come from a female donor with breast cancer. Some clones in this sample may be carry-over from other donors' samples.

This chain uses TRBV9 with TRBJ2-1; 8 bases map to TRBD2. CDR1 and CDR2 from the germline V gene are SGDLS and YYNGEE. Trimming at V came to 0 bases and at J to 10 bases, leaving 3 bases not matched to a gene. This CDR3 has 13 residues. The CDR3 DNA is TGTGCCAGCAGCGTAGGTCCGGGAGGGGAGCAGTTCTTC. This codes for CASSVGPGGEQFF.

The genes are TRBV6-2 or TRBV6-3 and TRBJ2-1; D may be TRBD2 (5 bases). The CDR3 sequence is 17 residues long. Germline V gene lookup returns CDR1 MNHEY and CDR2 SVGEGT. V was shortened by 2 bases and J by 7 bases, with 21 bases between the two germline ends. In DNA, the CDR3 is TGTGCCAGCAGTTACCGCGCGACGGGGTATGAGTGGAATGAGCAGTTCTTC. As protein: CASSYRATGYEWNEQFF.

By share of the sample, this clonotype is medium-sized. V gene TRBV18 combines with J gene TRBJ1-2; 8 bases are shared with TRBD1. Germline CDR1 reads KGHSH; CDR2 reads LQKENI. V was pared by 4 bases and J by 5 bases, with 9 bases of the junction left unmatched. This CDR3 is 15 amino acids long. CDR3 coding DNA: TGTGCCAGCTCACTAGACAGGGGAAGGAGGTATGGCTACACCTTC. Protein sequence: CASSLDRGRRYGYTF.

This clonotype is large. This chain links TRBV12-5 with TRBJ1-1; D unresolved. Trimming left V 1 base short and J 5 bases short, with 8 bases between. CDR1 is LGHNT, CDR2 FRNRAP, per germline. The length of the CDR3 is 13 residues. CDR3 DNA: TGTGCTAGTGGTTTGGGGCTTTTGACTGAAGCTTTCTTT. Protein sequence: CASGLGLLTEAFF.

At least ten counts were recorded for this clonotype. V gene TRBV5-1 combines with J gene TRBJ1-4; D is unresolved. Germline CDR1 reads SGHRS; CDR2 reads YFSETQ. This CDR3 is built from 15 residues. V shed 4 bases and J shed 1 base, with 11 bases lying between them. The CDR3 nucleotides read TGCGCCAGCAGCCCTGGTTGGGGAACTAATGAAAAACTGTTTTTT. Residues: CASSPGWGTNEKLFF.

DNA of the CDR3: TGTGCCAGCAGCTTCCGGACTAGCGGGAGGGTGGAAGATACGCAGTATTTT. Its translation: CASSFRTSGRVEDTQYF. The gene calls are TRBV7-2 and TRBJ2-3, with 15 bases identical to TRBD2. Trimming at V came to 3 bases and at J to 5 bases, leaving 6 bases not matched to a gene. This CDR3 spans 17 amino acids. CDR1 SGHTA and CDR2 FQGNSA come from the germline V gene.

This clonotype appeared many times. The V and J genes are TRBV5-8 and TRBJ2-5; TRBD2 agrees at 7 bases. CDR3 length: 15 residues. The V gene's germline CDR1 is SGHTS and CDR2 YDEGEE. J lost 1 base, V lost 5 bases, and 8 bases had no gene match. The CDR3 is CASSFSGALQETQYF. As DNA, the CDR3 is TGTGCCAGCAGTTTCAGCGGGGCCCTCCAAGAGACCCAGTACTTC.

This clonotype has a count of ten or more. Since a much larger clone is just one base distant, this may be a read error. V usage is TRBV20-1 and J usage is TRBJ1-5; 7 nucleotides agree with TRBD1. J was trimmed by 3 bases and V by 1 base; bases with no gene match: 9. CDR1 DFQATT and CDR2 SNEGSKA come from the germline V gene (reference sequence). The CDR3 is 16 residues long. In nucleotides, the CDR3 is TGCAGTGCTAGAGCCACCCCGGGACAGCCCAATCAGCCCCAGCATTTT. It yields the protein CSARATPGQPNQPQHF.

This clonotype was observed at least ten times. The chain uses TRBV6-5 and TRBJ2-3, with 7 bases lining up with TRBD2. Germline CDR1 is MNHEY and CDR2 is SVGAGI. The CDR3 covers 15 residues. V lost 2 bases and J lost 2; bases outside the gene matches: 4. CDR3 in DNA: TGTGCCAGCAGTTACAGGCTAGCGGCCACAGATACGCAGTATTTT. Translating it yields CASSYRLAATDTQYF.

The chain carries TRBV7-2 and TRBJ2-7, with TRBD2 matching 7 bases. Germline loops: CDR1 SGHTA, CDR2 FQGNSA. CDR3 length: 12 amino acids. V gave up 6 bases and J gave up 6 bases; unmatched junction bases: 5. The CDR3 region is CASSGGDFEQYF. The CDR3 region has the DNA TGTGCCAGCAGTGGGGGGGATTTCGAGCAGTACTTC.

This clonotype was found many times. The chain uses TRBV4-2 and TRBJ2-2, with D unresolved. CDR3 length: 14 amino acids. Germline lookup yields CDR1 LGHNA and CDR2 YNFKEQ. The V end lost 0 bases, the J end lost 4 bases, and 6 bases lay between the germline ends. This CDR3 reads CASSQEPGTGELFF. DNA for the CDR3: TGTGCCAGCAGCCAAGAACCGGGCACCGGGGAGCTGTTTTTT.

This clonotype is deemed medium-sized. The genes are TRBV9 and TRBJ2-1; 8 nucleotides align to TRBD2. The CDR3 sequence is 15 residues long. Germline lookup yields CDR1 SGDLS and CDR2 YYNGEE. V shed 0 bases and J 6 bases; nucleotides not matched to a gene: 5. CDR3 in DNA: TGTGCCAGCAGCGTAGGTAGCGGGGCAAGCAATGAGCAGTTCTTC. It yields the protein CASSVGSGASNEQFF.

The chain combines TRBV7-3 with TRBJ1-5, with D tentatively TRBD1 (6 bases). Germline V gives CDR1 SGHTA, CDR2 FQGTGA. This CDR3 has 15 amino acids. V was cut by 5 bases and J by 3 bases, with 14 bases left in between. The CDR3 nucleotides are TGTGCCAGCAGCCACCGAGGGGGAACCAATCAGCCCCAGCATTTT. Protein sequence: CASSHRGGTNQPQHF.

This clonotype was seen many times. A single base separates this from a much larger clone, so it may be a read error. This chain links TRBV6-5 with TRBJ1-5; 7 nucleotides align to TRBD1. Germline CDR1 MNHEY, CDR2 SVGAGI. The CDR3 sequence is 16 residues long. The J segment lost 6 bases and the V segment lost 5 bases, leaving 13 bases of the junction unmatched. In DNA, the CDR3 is TGTGCCAGCAGTCCAGATAGGACAGGCTCTGGTCAGCCCCAGCATTTT. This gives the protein CASSPDRTGSGQPQHF.

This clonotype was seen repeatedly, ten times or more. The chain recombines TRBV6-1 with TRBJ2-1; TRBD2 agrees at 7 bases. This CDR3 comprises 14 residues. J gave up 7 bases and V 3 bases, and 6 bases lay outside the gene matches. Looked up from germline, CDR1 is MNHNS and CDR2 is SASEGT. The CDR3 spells CASSDGGSLNEQFF. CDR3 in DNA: TGTGCCAGCAGTGATGGCGGGAGTTTGAATGAGCAGTTCTTC.

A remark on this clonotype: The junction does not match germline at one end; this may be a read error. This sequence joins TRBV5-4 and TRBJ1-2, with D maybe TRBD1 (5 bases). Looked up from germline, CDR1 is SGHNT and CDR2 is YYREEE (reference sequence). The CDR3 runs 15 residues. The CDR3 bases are TGTGCCAGCAGCCTAATTATAGGGACTAACTATGGCTACGCCTTC. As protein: CASSLIIGTNYGYAF.

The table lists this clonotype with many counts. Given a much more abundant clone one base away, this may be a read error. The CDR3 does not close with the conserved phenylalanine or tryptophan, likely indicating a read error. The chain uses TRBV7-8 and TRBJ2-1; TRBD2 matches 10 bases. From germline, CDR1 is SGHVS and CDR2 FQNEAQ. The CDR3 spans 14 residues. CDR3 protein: CTSSPGLASAEQFL. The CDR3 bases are TGTACCAGCAGTCCGGGACTAGCGTCCGCTGAGCAGTTCCTC.